This T cell receptor (beta chain) was found in a study of shared clonotypes between healthy human individuals (TCRdb year 2020). As for the study more broadly: The cohort comprised a couple of women and a few men aged 18 to 49 years. Each donor's leukapheresis produced roughly between roughly 0.85 and 9.5 billion PBMCs. To estimate repertoire size and how much clonotype sharing occurs between individuals, the study deeply sequenced the blood TCR repertoires of five healthy adults. Different laboratories and diverse techniques were used to prepare libraries and sequence TCR repertoires, to increase sequencing depth and limit assay-specific biases. For each donor, CD4 naive and CD4 memory were each run on three plates, CD8 naive on two plates, and CD8 memory on one plate. Here is what the overall study found, with its caveats: Sharing across four donors was observed for approximately 5% of naive CD4, 3% to 3.5% of naive CD8, 2.3% of memory CD4, and roughly 0.43% of memory CD8 clonotypes. Compared with non-shared clonotypes, the clonotypes found in all four sorted-subset donors had higher generation probabilities. Because the study included a small number of donors, the genetic and exposure-history diversity represented was limited. Pairwise subsampling indicated that sequencing depth was expected to affect the degree of clonotype sharing among donors. Sampling was limited to blood, and TCR repertoires in tissue likely differ from TCR repertoires in blood. Incomplete sequencing was indicated by rarefaction of sorted-subset datasets, despite the large sequencing depth. Naive subsets generally had larger estimated clonotype richness than memory subsets.

Details on this clone: The antigen it binds to is not known. Base-call qualities are not available, and no considerably larger clone is one nucleotide away.

Using the deep immunoSEQ assay, multiplex PCR amplified TCR CDR3 regions from genomic DNA. For each cell subset, the extracted genomic DNA was distributed evenly across all wells of several immunoSEQ 96-well plates, and each plate served as one replicate. For sorted subsets, roughly 200 ng of genomic DNA, equivalent to 25,000 to 35,000 T cell genomes, went into each replicate PCR. Purified libraries were quantified with a Qubit 3.0 fluorometer, sized on a Bioanalyzer 2100, and re-quantified with the KAPA Library Quantification kit. Every immunoSEQ 96-well plate was sequenced on a separate single-read 150-cycle Illumina NextSeq 550 flow cell. Concerning the study's data processing: Because the immunoSEQ output held only junctional sequences and lacked quality scores, the filtering could not match the filtering applied to full-length reads. Sequences were annotated with PyIR, a Python wrapper for IgBLAST v1.9, and V/J genes and CDR3 were assigned using IMGT germline references. Reads were filtered out if the reads had weak V/J assignments (E-value above 1e-6), no CDR3, stop codons, out-of-frame junctions, or ambiguous translated residues. V3J clonotypes were defined as sequences sharing an identical inferred V gene, J gene, and CDR3 amino acid sequence. Percentage overlap between repertoires was calculated by dividing the number of shared unique clonotypes by the size of the smaller repertoire. Three approaches were used to assess repertoire richness: RTK rarefaction, the Chao1 estimator, and Recon v2.1 estimates of unobserved clonotypes. OLGA was used to compute generation probabilities for all TCRbeta clonotypes that the gDNA method yielded from four donors. The clones in this table, taken by TCRdb from immuneACCESS, are in-frame only. Not every clone is retained; where verified, under half of the shortfall comes from an unresolved V gene, and the cause of the rest is unknown. V, J and clone size reflect that table, while D and trimming were determined from the DNA. The sample records under 650,000 clones, about 96% of which are singletons. Jointly, the top ten make up roughly 0.06% of the sample.

The donors were healthy, HIV-negative adults who had no recently reported acute infections or vaccinations. Every donor was a Caucasian adult living in Nashville, Tennessee, USA. CD4+ T cells were enriched by magnetic negative selection; naive cells were then positively selected on CD45RA, and the negative fraction formed the memory subset. After blood collection by leukapheresis, PBMCs were isolated using Ficoll-Histopaque density gradient centrifugation and then cryopreserved in the vapor phase of liquid nitrogen. Analytical flow cytometry was used to check the purity and quantity of each magnetically sorted T cell population. Each sorted fraction had its genomic DNA isolated and then quantified by UV absorbance on a Nanodrop 2000c. The CDR3 runs 13 residues from the cysteine to the phenylalanine. Only the CDR3 DNA stays, 39 bases, in frame from base 1. V lost 8 bases and J lost 7 bases; the stretch between them is 15 bases long. The germline V gene (reference sequence) provides CDR1 MNHEY and CDR2 SMNVEV.

In this chain, TRBV27 is recombined with TRBJ1-5; possibly the D gene is TRBD1, per 5 matching bases. The clonotype originates from a woman in her 30s in good health. The sequencing sample was made of naive CD4+ T cells sorted from blood. The cell subset or site label, as the study defines it: CD45RA+ positively selected. CDR3 reads: CASPSQGGQPQHF. The DNA sequence is TGTGCCAGCCCATCCCAGGGTGGGCAGCCCCAGCATTTT.